This passage covers 20 T cell receptor beta chains from one sample sequenced in a study of blood T cell repertoires in COVID-19. Some clones are missing from TCRdb's copy, which holds only in-frame ones; the method was immunoSEQ multiplex PCR. The data contain about 160,000 clones, roughly 85% of them seen just once; the ten biggest clones take up about 5.6%. Sequenced material: peripheral blood. These receptors were collected from a woman aged 45-59 years with COVID-19, enrolled during active disease.

This chain uses TRBV9 with TRBJ2-5, with TRBD2 as a possible D gene (5 bases). The CDR3 consists of 18 residues. V gave up 4 bases and J gave up 3 bases, with 25 bases separating them. In germline, CDR1 is SGDLS, CDR2 YYNGEE. DNA of the CDR3: TGTGCCAGCAGCCCCAGTAGGGTTGGACTCCTTATGGAAGAGACCCAGTACTTC. This codes for CASSPSRVGLLMEETQYF.

The V call is TRBV4-2, the J call TRBJ2-1, with TRBD2 matching 7 bases. The germline CDR1 and CDR2 sequences are LGHNA and YNFKEQ. Trimming took 1 base from V and 1 from J; bases not matched to a gene: 10. CDR3 length: 18 amino acids. CDR3 nucleotide sequence: TGTGCCAGCAGCCAAGTGAAGAGTAGCGGGTTGTCCTACAATGAGCAGTTCTTC. Amino acid sequence: CASSQVKSSGLSYNEQFF.

The V and J genes are TRBV2 and TRBJ1-5; 8 bases are shared with TRBD1. J lost 9 bases, V lost 4 bases, and 5 bases had no gene match. Germline loops: CDR1 SNHLY, CDR2 FYNNEI. The CDR3 runs to 13 residues. CDR3 residues: CASSGQGARPQHF. CDR3 bases: TGTGCCAGCAGTGGGCAGGGGGCGCGGCCCCAGCATTTT.

This rearrangement joins TRBV29-1 to TRBJ2-5; D might be TRBD2 (5 bases). The ends were cut back, 7 bases at V and 1 base at J, with 19 bases in the middle. The CDR3 consists of 15 residues. The germline V gene encodes CDR1 SQVTM and CDR2 ANQGSEA. The CDR3 nucleotides read TGCAGCGCCGAAATAAGCGGACGGACCCAAGAGACCCAGTACTTC. It codes for CSAEISGRTQETQYF.

The chain is built from TRBV27 and TRBJ2-5; unclear D gene. This CDR3 is built from 13 residues. Germline CDR1 reads MNHEY; CDR2 reads SMNVEV (reference sequence). V shed 2 bases and J shed 4 bases, with 8 bases lying between them. The CDR3 region is CASSLGLGETQYF. Here the CDR3 DNA reads TGTGCCAGCAGTTTAGGCCTAGGAGAGACCCAGTACTTC.

The chain has TRBV19 and TRBJ1-5; D remains unclear. The CDR3 runs to 13 residues. V was trimmed by 0 bases and J by 6 bases, leaving 6 bases between them. The V gene's germline CDR1 is LNHDA and CDR2 SQIVND (reference sequence). The CDR3 reads CASSIDGSQPQHF. DNA for the CDR3: TGTGCCAGTAGTATAGATGGGAGTCAGCCCCAGCATTTT.

The rearrangement joins TRBV4-1 to TRBJ2-7; 7 bases map to TRBD1. V lost 4 bases and J lost 2; bases outside the gene matches: 5. Germline CDR1 MGHRA, CDR2 YSYEKL. The CDR3 runs 14 residues. CDR3 region: CASSLDRAAYEQYF. The DNA for the CDR3 is TGCGCCAGCAGCCTCGACAGGGCGGCCTACGAGCAGTACTTC.

V and J are TRBV19 and TRBJ1-2, with D maybe TRBD1 (5 bases). CDR1 is LNHDA and CDR2 is SQIVND in the germline V gene (reference sequence). V was cut by 3 bases and J by 3 bases, with 14 bases left in between. The length of the CDR3 is 15 residues. CDR3 DNA sequence: TGTGCCAGTAGTATTCGGGCCGGGACTCACTATGGCTACACCTTC. Amino acid sequence: CASSIRAGTHYGYTF.

This clone was recorded once. The chain links TRBV6-5 to TRBJ2-1; D is undetermined. This CDR3 has 13 residues. The ends were cut back, 2 bases at V and 7 bases at J, with 9 bases in the middle. CDR1 is MNHEY and CDR2 is SVGAGI in the germline V gene. In DNA form, the CDR3 reads TGTGCCAGCAGTTACCTAAGCCTAAATGAGCAGTTCTTC. It codes for CASSYLSLNEQFF.

This clone was observed a handful of times. This chain connects TRBV11-3 to TRBJ2-5, with 13 bases identical to TRBD2. V was pared by 1 base and J by 5 bases, with 7 bases of the junction left unmatched. This CDR3 is built from 17 residues. CDR1 and CDR2 (germline): SGHNT, YENEEA. The CDR3 DNA reads as TGTGCCAGCAGCTTAGCCGACTTGACTAGCGGGGGGGAGACCCAGTACTTC. Translated, it gives CASSLADLTSGGETQYF.

The chain is built from TRBV5-4 and TRBJ2-2; D is unclear. This CDR3 contains 15 residues. The germline V and J ends were trimmed by 2 bases and 1 base, with 9 bases remaining between them. CDR1 and CDR2 (germline): SGHNT, YYREEE (reference sequence). DNA for the CDR3: TGTGCCAGCAGCTTTCGGGTGGAGAACACCGGGGAGCTGTTTTTT. This codes for CASSFRVENTGELFF.

This clone was observed a handful of times. The V gene is TRBV27, the J gene TRBJ1-6; TRBD1 aligns across 9 bases. CDR1 MNHEY and CDR2 SMNVEV come from the germline V gene (reference sequence). V lost 5 bases to trimming and J lost 7 bases; unmatched junction nucleotides: 3. The CDR3 loop spans 14 amino acids. The CDR3 DNA sequence: TGTGCCAGCAGTGCTGACAGGGGGAATTCACCCCTCCACTTT. Residues: CASSADRGNSPLHF.

The chain is built from TRBV18 and TRBJ2-7; 7 nucleotides match TRBD1. CDR3 length: 15 amino acids. Germline lookup yields CDR1 KGHSH and CDR2 LQKENI. The V and J ends lost 3 bases and 2 bases, in that order; junction bases with no gene match: 7. CDR3 DNA sequence: TGTGCCAGCTCACCCGGGGCAGGGGGACCCTACGAGCAGTACTTC. Translation: CASSPGAGGPYEQYF.

This clone was picked up one time. The chain links TRBV2 to TRBJ2-5; D possibly corresponds to TRBD1 (5 bases). There are 15 residues in the CDR3. V was trimmed by 3 bases and J by 2 bases, leaving 13 bases between them. The germline V gene encodes CDR1 SNHLY and CDR2 FYNNEI. The CDR3 sequence is CASSDKGWEQETQYF. The CDR3, as DNA: TGTGCCAGCAGTGATAAGGGGTGGGAACAAGAGACCCAGTACTTC.

The chain employs TRBV19 and TRBJ1-5; tentatively, D is TRBD1 (6 bases). V was trimmed by 4 bases and J by 1 base, leaving 14 bases between them. Germline CDR1 reads LNHDA; CDR2 reads SQIVND (reference sequence). The length of the CDR3 is 16 residues. The CDR3 sequence is CASSRSGQTSNQPQHF. DNA of the CDR3: TGTGCCAGTAGTAGGTCCGGACAGACGAGCAATCAGCCCCAGCATTTT.

V gene TRBV30 combines with J gene TRBJ2-7; 11 positions agree with TRBD1. CDR1 is GTSNPN and CDR2 is SVGIG in the germline V gene (reference sequence). The CDR3 has 15 amino acids. With 3 bases clipped from V and 0 bases from J, the junction kept 4 bases outside the gene matches. CDR3 sequence: CAWSLGTGGSYEQYF. CDR3 coding DNA: TGTGCCTGGAGCTTGGGGACAGGGGGCTCCTACGAGCAGTACTTC.

The chain recombines TRBV7-9 with TRBJ1-2, with 8 bases lining up with TRBD1. The CDR3 contains 13 residues. V was pared by 5 bases and J by 6 bases, with 5 bases of the junction left unmatched. In germline, CDR1 is SEHNR, CDR2 FQNEAQ (reference sequence). The CDR3 reads CASSLQGGDGYTF. DNA for the CDR3: TGTGCCAGCAGCCTACAGGGGGGAGATGGCTACACCTTC.

The rearrangement uses TRBV7-2 and TRBJ1-1; D gene uncertain. Trimming took 3 bases from V and 9 from J, leaving 14 bases between them. The CDR3 runs 13 residues. Germline loops: CDR1 SGHTA, CDR2 FQGNSA. In DNA, the CDR3 is TGTGCCAGCAGCTTGGGAGGTACAAACAAAGCTTTCTTT. Its translation is CASSLGGTNKAFF.

V gene TRBV6-5 combines with J gene TRBJ1-5, with D perhaps TRBD1 (5 bases). V shed 0 bases and J shed 4 bases, with 13 bases lying between them. This CDR3 comprises 16 residues. CDR1 is MNHEY, CDR2 SVGAGI, per germline. CDR3 coding DNA: TGTGCCAGCAGTTACTCGGGCACCGGGGGAAATCAGCCCCAGCATTTT. This encodes CASSYSGTGGNQPQHF.

This clone was counted once. V usage is TRBV3-1 (or the pseudogene TRBV3-2) and J usage is TRBJ2-1; tentatively, D is TRBD1 (5 bases). The ends were cut back, 2 bases at V and 7 bases at J, with 9 bases in the middle. CDR3 length equals 13 residues. Germline V gene data show CDR1 as LGHDT and CDR2 as YNNKEL (reference sequence). CDR3 DNA sequence: TGTGCCAGCAGCCAAAGGGGCACGAATGAGCAGTTCTTC. Translation: CASSQRGTNEQFF.